The 18 T cell receptor beta chains reported below all come from one sample, sequenced in a study of T cells in Graves' hyperthyroidism and ophthalmopathy. Authors of the study amplified TCR beta CDR3 regions from RNA transcripts. HTBI primers were the set used in a first-round RT-PCR of the TCR CDR3. TCRdb itself ran the multiplex PCR reads through MiXCR, one entry per CDR3 protein. The sample yields around 540,000 distinct CDR3 sequences, around 46% seen once. Sequenced input: peripheral blood or thyroid tissue (not recorded which). These receptors were collected from a woman between 18 and 30 years old with Graves' hyperthyroidism.

V and J are TRBV24-1 and TRBJ1-2, with 9 bases fitting TRBD1. The CDR3 is 14 residues long. V trimming: 9 bases; J trimming: 7 bases; junction bases outside the gene matches: 11. The germline V gene has CDR1 KGHDR and CDR2 SFDVKD. The CDR3 is CATPPRTGEAGYTF. In DNA form, the CDR3 reads TGTGCCACCCCTCCTAGGACAGGGGAAGCTGGCTACACCTTC.

The V call is TRBV2, the J call TRBJ1-6, with D hard to call. Germline CDR1 SNHLY, CDR2 FYNNEI. The CDR3 sequence is 13 residues long. Deletions cut 9 bases from V and 5 bases from J, with 11 bases between. As DNA, the CDR3 is TGTGCCAGGGCCGGGTCCGATAATTCACCCCTCCACTTT. It codes for CARAGSDNSPLHF.

The chain links TRBV7-9 to TRBJ2-7, with 8 bases lining up with TRBD1. Unmatched junction bases numbered 8, after V lost 6 bases and J lost 4 bases. Germline-derived CDR1 and CDR2 are SEHNR and FQNEAQ (reference sequence). This CDR3 spans 14 amino acids. The CDR3: CASSLQGEGYEQYF. Here the CDR3 DNA reads TGTGCCAGCAGTCTACAGGGGGAAGGGTACGAGCAGTACTTC.

The chain carries TRBV7-9 and TRBJ1-5; 11 bases align to TRBD1. J gave up 6 bases and V 2 bases, and 15 bases lay outside the gene matches. The CDR3 contains 19 residues. Looked up from germline, CDR1 is SEHNR and CDR2 is FQNEAQ (reference sequence). For the CDR3, the DNA is TGTGCCAGCAGCTTAATTCGTGGGGAAGGACAGGGGGCTATTCAGCCCCAGCATTTT. It is translated as CASSLIRGEGQGAIQPQHF.

A note on this clonotype: A much larger clone differs from this one at a single base, so this may be a read error. The chain is built from TRBV7-9 and TRBJ1-1, with a possible D match to TRBD1 (5 bases). Trimming left V 6 bases short and J 9 bases short, with 17 bases between. The CDR3 consists of 13 residues. The germline V gene encodes CDR1 SEHNR and CDR2 FQNEAQ (reference sequence). CDR3 amino acids: CASSKPPGTKAFF. In nucleotides, the CDR3 is TGTGCCAGCAGTAAACCCCCGGGGACTAAAGCTTTCTTT.

The chain combines TRBV2 with TRBJ2-7; weak D call: TRBD2 (5 bases). Germline V gene data show CDR1 as SNHLY and CDR2 as FYNNEI. CDR3 length: 13 residues. The V and J ends lost 0 bases and 6 bases respectively, with 9 bases between them. CDR3 in DNA: TGTGCCAGCAGTGAAGCGGGAGTTCCCGAGCAGTACTTC. Translating it yields CASSEAGVPEQYF.

The chain uses TRBV10-3 and TRBJ1-1; D ambiguous. Germline V CDR1 and CDR2: ENHRY, SYGVKD. Trimming took off 10 bases at V and 0 bases at J, with 12 bases between the two ends. The CDR3 totals 13 residues. The CDR3 bases are TGTGCCAGCATTGGCAGCATGAACACTGAAGCTTTCTTT. Translating gives CASIGSMNTEAFF.

The chain joins TRBV6-1 to TRBJ2-7; TRBD1 aligns across 9 bases. This CDR3 is built from 16 residues. Germline values: CDR1 MNHNS, CDR2 SASEGT. Trimming removed 7 bases from V and 7 bases from J; junction bases left unmatched: 17. The CDR3 sequence: CASTPGQGEGDNEQYF. DNA of the CDR3: TGTGCCAGCACTCCGGGACAGGGAGAGGGGGACAATGAGCAGTACTTC.

A single count supports this clonotype. The V and J genes are TRBV2 and TRBJ2-2, with 11 bases lining up with TRBD2. J was trimmed by 4 bases and V by 6 bases; bases with no gene match: 10. Looked up from germline, CDR1 is SNHLY and CDR2 is FYNNEI. The CDR3 length is 17 residues. DNA of the CDR3: TGTGCCAGCAGGGGGACTAGCGGCCAGGAAGGCACCGGGGAGCTGTTTTTT. Translation: CASRGTSGQEGTGELFF.

There are many counts of this clonotype. The chain joins TRBV10-2 to TRBJ2-1; possible D gene TRBD2, 6 bases. CDR3 length: 13 amino acids. Germline V CDR1 and CDR2: WSHSY, SAAADI. V lost 8 bases and J 2 bases, leaving 10 bases between the germline ends. The CDR3 loop reads CASGRSPYNEQFF. CDR3 in DNA: TGCGCCAGCGGGAGGAGTCCCTACAATGAGCAGTTCTTC.

This clonotype was picked up a small number of times. The genes are TRBV29-1 and TRBJ2-2; D gene unclear. Germline assignment: CDR1 SQVTM and CDR2 ANQGSEA. Deletions cut 6 bases from V and 7 bases from J, with 12 bases between. The CDR3 spans 12 residues. The CDR3 DNA follows: TGCAGCGTGACGACTGGCGGCGGGGAGCTGTTTTTT. It codes for CSVTTGGGELFF.

This clonotype was counted many times. CDR3 amino acids: CASSPSTGDYEQYF. The CDR3 nucleotides are TGTGCCAGCAGCCCTTCGACAGGGGACTACGAGCAGTACTTC. J is TRBJ2-7 and V is TRBV7-2; 8 bases match TRBD1. The CDR3 has 14 residues. After removal of 5 bases from V and 3 bases from J, the junction contained 6 bases not matched to a gene. The germline gives CDR1 SGHTA, CDR2 FQGNSA.

The rearrangement joins TRBV7-9 to TRBJ2-5, with 8 bases identical to TRBD1. V trimming: 6 bases; J trimming: 2 bases; junction bases outside the gene matches: 5. Germline V gene lookup returns CDR1 SEHNR and CDR2 FQNEAQ (reference sequence). This CDR3 is built from 14 residues. The CDR3 protein is CASRWGTGQETQYF. The CDR3, as DNA: TGTGCCAGCAGGTGGGGGACAGGTCAAGAGACCCAGTACTTC.

This clonotype has just a few counts. The gene calls are TRBV2 and TRBJ1-3; no reliable D call. V was pared by 5 bases and J by 2 bases, with 13 bases between. CDR3 length: 15 residues. In germline, CDR1 is SNHLY, CDR2 FYNNEI. The CDR3 sequence is CASSWKRWTGNTIYF. In DNA form, the CDR3 reads TGTGCCAGCAGTTGGAAACGGTGGACTGGAAACACCATATATTTT.

The genes are TRBV12-3 or TRBV12-4 and TRBJ1-2; 9 positions agree with TRBD1. J was trimmed by 7 bases and V by 6 bases; bases with no gene match: 15. This CDR3 has 16 amino acids. This chain's CDR3 is CASRTAGTGSSGGYTF. The CDR3, as DNA: TGTGCCAGCAGAACTGCTGGGACAGGGTCTAGTGGTGGCTACACCTTC.

The chain recombines TRBV7-8 with TRBJ1-5, with TRBD1 as a possible D gene (6 bases). Germline assignment: CDR1 SGHVS and CDR2 FQNEAQ. V was shortened by 0 bases and J by 4 bases, with 13 bases between the two germline ends. CDR3 size: 16 residues. CDR3 in DNA: TGTGCCAGCAGCTTAGCCTGGGGGGGGGCAAATCAGCCCCAGCATTTT. The encoded protein is CASSLAWGGANQPQHF.

The chain combines TRBV19 with TRBJ1-2; D may be TRBD1 (5 bases). The CDR3 is made up of 12 amino acids. V dropped 7 bases and J dropped 6 bases, with 12 bases sitting between them. Germline V gene data show CDR1 as LNHDA and CDR2 as SQIVND (reference sequence). The CDR3 spells CASTQGWDGYTF. CDR3 nucleotides: TGTGCCAGTACTCAGGGATGGGATGGCTACACCTTC.

This rearrangement joins TRBV11-2 to TRBJ2-5; 9 bases agree with TRBD1. The J call may be incorrect, as the DNA end agrees better with TRBJ2-7. CDR1 and CDR2 (germline): SGHAT, FQNNGV. The CDR3 sequence is 15 residues long. The CDR3 nucleotides read TGTGCCAGCAGCTTAGTAGGGGACAGGGTCAGCGAGCAGTACTTC. Encoded protein: CASSLVGDRVSEQYF.